The clone carrying this T cell receptor beta chain was counted ten times or more. Its specificity is not known. The data were taken from a study of T cells in Graves' hyperthyroidism and ophthalmopathy. Study outcomes and limitations: Ophthalmopathy could be told apart from stable hyperthyroidism with a 13 V-J model. Blood shared most expanded thyroid clonotypes above 0.001.

With 0 bases removed from V and 4 bases from J, the gap between germline ends came to 13 bases. Germline CDR1 is KGHSH and CDR2 is LQKENI. The CDR3 has 15 residues. From RNA transcripts, TCR beta CDR3 regions were amplified. First-round RT-PCR of the TCR CDR3 relied on the HTBI primer set. A single record per CDR3 protein comes from TCRdb applying MiXCR to the multiplex PCR reads. The sample lists roughly 500,000 distinct CDR3 sequences; 14% were seen once. Patients between 18 and 65 years old had hyperthyroidism, newly diagnosed and lasting under 2 months. Diagnosing involved the use of clinical symptoms, serum thyroxine and TRAb, thyroid ultrasound and orbital computed tomography.

The V gene is TRBV18, the J gene TRBJ2-7; tentatively, D is TRBD1 (6 bases). The TCR sequence derives from a woman in her twenties or thirties with Graves' hyperthyroidism that later progressed to Graves' ophthalmopathy. Input material: blood. This chain's CDR3 is CASSPPGQGWYEQYF. CDR3 sequence (DNA): TGTGCCAGCTCACCACCTGGGCAGGGGTGGTACGAGCAGTACTTC.